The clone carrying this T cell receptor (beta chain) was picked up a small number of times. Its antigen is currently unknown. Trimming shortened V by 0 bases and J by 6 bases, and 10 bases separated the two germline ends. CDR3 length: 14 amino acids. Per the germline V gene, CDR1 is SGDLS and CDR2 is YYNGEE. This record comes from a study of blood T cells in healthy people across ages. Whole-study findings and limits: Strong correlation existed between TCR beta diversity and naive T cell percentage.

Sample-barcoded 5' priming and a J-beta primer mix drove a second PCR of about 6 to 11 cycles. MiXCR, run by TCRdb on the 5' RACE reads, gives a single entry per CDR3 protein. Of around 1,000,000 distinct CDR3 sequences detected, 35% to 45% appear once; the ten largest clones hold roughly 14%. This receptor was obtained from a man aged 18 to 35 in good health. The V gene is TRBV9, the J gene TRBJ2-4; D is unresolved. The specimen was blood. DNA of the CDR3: TGTGCCAGCAGCGTAGGGGGTACTCGAAACATTCAGTACTTC. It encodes CASSVGGTRNIQYF.